This TCR beta chain was sequenced for a study of T cells in localized non-small cell lung cancer. Study results and caveats: Adjacent lung tissue had a median approximately 61 of the top 100 clones found in the tumor. Uninvolved nearby lung showed the greatest T cell clonality, exceeding that found in tumor. Blood T cell density predicted longer survival; adjacent-lung clonality, shorter.

Using immunoSEQ multiplex PCR, the repertoire was profiled, and TCRdb retains in-frame clones only, with some absent. The table has roughly 90,000 clones, roughly 90% seen once. Germline V gene sequence: CDR1 SGHNT, CDR2 YYREEE (reference sequence). The CDR3 runs to 14 residues. V shed 4 bases, J shed 12 bases, and the junction held 6 bases outside the gene matches. Of note for this clone: Its antigen is undetermined.

The sample consisted of PBMCs, taken before any cancer treatment. The sequence was obtained from a woman aged 40-69 years with stage II squamous cell lung carcinoma. This sequence joins TRBV5-4 and TRBJ2-1; the match to TRBD2 covers 14 bases. CDR3 sequence (DNA): TGTGCCAGCAGCGTGGGACTAGCGGGAGCCGGGCAGTTCTTC. It yields the protein CASSVGLAGAGQFF. The full variable domain, rest sourced from reference TRBV5-4 and TRBJ2-1, is ETGVTQSPTHLIKTRGQQVTLRCSSQSGHNTVSWYQQALGQGPQFIFQYYREEENGRGNFPPRFSGLQFPNYSSELNVNALELDDSALYLCASSVGLAGAGQFFGPGTRLTVL.